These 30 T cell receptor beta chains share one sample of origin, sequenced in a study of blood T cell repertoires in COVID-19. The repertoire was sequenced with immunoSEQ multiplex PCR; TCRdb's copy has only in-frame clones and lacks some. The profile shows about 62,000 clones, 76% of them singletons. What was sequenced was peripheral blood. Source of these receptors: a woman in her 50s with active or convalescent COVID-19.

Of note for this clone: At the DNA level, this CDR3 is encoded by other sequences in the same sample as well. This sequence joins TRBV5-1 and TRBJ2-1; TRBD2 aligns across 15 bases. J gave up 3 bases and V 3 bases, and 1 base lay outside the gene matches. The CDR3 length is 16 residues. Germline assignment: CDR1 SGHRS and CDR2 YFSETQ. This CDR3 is CASSSGLAGGYNEQFF. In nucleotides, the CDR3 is TGCGCCAGCAGCTCGGGACTAGCGGGAGGCTACAATGAGCAGTTCTTC. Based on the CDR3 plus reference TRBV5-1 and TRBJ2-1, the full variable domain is KAGVTQTPRYLIKTRGQQVTLSCSPISGHRSVSWYQQTPGQGLQFLFEYFSETQRNKGNFPGRFSGRQFSNSRSEMNVSTLELGDSALYLCASSSGLAGGYNEQFFGPGTRLTVL.

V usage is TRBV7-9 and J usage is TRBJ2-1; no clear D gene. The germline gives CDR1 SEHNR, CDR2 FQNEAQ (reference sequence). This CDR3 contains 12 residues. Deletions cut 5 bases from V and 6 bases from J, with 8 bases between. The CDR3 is CASSPPSNEQFF. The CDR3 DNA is TGTGCCAGCAGCCCCCCGAGCAATGAGCAGTTCTTC.

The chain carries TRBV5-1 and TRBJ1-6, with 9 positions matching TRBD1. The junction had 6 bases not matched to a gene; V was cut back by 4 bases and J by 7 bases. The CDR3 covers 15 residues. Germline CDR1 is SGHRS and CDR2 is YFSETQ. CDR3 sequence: CASSQSGTGNSPLHF. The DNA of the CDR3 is TGCGCCAGCAGCCAATCCGGGACAGGGAATTCACCCCTCCACTTT.

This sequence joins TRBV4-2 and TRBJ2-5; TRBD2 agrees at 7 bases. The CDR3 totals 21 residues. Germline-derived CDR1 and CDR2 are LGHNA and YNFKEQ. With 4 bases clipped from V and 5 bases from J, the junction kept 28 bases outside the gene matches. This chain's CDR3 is CASSPGGPSSWEREVWETQYF. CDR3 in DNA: TGTGCCAGCAGCCCCGGGGGTCCCTCCAGTTGGGAGCGGGAAGTTTGGGAGACCCAGTACTTC.

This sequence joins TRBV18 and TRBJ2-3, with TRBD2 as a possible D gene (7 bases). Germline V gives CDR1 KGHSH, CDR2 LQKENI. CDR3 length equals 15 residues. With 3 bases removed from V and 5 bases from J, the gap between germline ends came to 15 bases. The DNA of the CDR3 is TGTGCCAGCTCACCTTCCGGGGGGCGTAGAGATACGCAGTATTTT. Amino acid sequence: CASSPSGGRRDTQYF.

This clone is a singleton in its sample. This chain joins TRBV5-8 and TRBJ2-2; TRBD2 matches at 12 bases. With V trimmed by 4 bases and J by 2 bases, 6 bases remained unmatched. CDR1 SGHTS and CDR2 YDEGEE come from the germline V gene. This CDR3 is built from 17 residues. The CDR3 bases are TGTGCCAGCAGCCCGCGACTAGCGGGAGACAACACCGGGGAGCTGTTTTTT. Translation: CASSPRLAGDNTGELFF. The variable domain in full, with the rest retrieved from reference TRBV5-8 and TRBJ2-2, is EAGVTQSPTHLIKTRGQQATLRCSPISGHTSVYWYQQALGLGLQFLLWYDEGEERNRGNFPPRFSGRQFPNYSSELNVNALELEDSALYLCASSPRLAGDNTGELFFGEGSRLTVL.

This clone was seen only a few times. For the CDR3, the DNA is TGTGCCAGTAGGAGCCGGGACAGGGACTATGGCTACACCTTC. As protein: CASRSRDRDYGYTF. The rearrangement links TRBV19 to TRBJ1-2, with TRBD1 matching over 9 bases. CDR1 LNHDA and CDR2 SQIVND come from the germline V gene (reference sequence). The CDR3 covers 14 residues. The V and J ends lost 6 bases and 3 bases, in that order; junction bases with no gene match: 5. The full variable domain, in which reference TRBV19 and TRBJ1-2 provide the parts outside the CDR3, is DGGITQSPKYLFRKEGQNVTLSCEQNLNHDAMYWYRQDPGQGLRLIYYSQIVNDFQKGDIAEGYSVSREKKESFPLTVTSAQKNPTAFYLCASRSRDRDYGYTFGSGTRLTVV.

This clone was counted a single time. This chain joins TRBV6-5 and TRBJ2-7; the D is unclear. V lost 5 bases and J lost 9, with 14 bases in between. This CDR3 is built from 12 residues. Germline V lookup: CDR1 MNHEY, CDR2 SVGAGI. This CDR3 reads CASSMVEFAQYF. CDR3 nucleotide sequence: TGTGCCAGCAGTATGGTAGAGTTTGCGCAGTACTTC.

The CDR3 loop reads CASSPRGTSGNTIYF. The CDR3, as DNA: TGTGCCAGCAGCCCCAGGGGGACGTCTGGAAACACCATATATTTT. This chain uses TRBV7-8 with TRBJ1-3; 7 bases map to TRBD1. The CDR3 extends over 15 amino acids. Germline V CDR1 and CDR2: SGHVS, FQNEAQ. V shed 5 bases, J shed 1 base, and the junction held 5 bases outside the gene matches.

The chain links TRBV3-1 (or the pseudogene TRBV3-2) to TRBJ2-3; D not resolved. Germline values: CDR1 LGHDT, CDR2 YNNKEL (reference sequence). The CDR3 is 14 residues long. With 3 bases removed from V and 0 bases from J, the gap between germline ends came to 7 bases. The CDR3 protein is CASSQRSSTDTQYF. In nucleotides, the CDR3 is TGTGCCAGCAGCCAGAGATCTAGCACAGATACGCAGTATTTT.

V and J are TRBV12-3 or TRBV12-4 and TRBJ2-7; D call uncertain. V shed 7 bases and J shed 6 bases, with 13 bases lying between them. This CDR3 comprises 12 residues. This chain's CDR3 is CASTGGGSEQYF. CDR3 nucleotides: TGTGCCAGCACCGGCGGCGGATCCGAGCAGTACTTC.

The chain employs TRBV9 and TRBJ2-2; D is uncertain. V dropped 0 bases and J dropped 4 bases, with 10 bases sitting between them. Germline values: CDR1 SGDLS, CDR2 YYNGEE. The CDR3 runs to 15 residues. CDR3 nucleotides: TGTGCCAGCAGCGTAGCCCCCGCGCTCACCGGGGAGCTGTTTTTT. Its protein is CASSVAPALTGELFF.

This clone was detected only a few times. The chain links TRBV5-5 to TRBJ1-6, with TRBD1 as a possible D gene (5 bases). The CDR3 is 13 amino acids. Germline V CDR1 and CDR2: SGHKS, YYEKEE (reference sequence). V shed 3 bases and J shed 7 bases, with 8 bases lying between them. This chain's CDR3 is CASSSSGNSPLHF. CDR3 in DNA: TGTGCCAGCAGCTCATCAGGGAATTCACCCCTCCACTTT. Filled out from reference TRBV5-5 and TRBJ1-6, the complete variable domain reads DAGVTQSPTHLIKTRGQQVTLRCSPISGHKSVSWYQQVLGQGPQFIFQYYEKEERGRGNFPDRFSARQFPNYSSELNVNALLLGDSALYLCASSSSGNSPLHFGNGTRLTVT.

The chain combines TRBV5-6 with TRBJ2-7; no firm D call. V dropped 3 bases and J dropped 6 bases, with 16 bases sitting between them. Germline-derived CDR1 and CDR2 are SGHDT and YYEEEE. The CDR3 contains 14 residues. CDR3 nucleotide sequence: TGTGCCAGCAGCTCCGCCGGGTTCCTTAGCGAGCAGTACTTC. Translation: CASSSAGFLSEQYF.

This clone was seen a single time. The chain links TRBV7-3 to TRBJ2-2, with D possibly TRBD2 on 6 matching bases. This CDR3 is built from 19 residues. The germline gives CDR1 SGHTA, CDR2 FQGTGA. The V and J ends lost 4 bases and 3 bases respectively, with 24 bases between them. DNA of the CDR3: TGTGCCAGCAGCTCAATACCGGGAGCGAGTCCGATTTACACCGGGGAGCTGTTTTTT. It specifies CASSSIPGASPIYTGELFF.

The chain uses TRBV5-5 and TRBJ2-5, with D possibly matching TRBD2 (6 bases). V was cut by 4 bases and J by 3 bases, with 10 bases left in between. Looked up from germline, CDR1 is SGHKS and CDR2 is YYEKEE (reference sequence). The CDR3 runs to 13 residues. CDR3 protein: CASSLGLEETQYF. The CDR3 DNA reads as TGTGCCAGCAGCCTGGGACTTGAAGAGACCCAGTACTTC.

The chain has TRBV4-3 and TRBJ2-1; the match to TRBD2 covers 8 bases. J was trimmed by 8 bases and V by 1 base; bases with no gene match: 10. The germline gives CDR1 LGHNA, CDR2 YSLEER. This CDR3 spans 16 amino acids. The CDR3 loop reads CASSQVSAGGRDEQFF. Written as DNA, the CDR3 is TGCGCCAGCAGCCAAGTTTCGGCGGGAGGAAGGGATGAGCAGTTCTTC.

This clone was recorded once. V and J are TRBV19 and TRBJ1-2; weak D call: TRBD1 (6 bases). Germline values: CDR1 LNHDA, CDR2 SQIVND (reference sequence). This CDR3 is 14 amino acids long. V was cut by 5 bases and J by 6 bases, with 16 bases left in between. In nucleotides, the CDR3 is TGTGCCAGTAGTCTCGGGAACAGGGTCAATGGCTACACCTTC. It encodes CASSLGNRVNGYTF.

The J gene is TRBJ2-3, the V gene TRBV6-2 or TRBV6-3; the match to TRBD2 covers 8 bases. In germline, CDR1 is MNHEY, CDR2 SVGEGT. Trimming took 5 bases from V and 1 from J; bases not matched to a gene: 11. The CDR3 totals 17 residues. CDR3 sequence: CASSPEPGLVGTDTQYF. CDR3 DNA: TGTGCCAGCAGTCCAGAACCGGGACTAGTGGGCACAGATACGCAGTATTTT.

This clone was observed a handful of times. The CDR3 spells CASSHETAQPLYGYTF. Written as DNA, the CDR3 is TGCGCCAGCAGCCATGAGACAGCCCAACCCCTCTATGGCTACACCTTC. The chain combines TRBV4-3 with TRBJ1-2; TRBD1 might be the D (5 bases). V gave up 3 bases and J gave up 4 bases, with 18 bases separating them. The germline V gene has CDR1 LGHNA and CDR2 YSLEER. CDR3 size: 16 residues.

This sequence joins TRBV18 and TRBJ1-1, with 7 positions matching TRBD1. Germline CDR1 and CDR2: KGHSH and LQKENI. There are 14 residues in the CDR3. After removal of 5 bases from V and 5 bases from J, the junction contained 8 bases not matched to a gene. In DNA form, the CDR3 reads TGTGCCAGCTCAAAAAACAGGGGCGCAACTGAAGCTTTCTTT. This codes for CASSKNRGATEAFF.

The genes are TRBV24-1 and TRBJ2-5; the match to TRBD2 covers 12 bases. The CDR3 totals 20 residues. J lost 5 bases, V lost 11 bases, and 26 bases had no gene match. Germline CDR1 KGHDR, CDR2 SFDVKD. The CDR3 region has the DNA TGTGCCAGTACCCGCCTGGGGCTAGCGGGAGGGCCGCGGGTGTCGGAGACCCAGTACTTC. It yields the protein CASTRLGLAGGPRVSETQYF.

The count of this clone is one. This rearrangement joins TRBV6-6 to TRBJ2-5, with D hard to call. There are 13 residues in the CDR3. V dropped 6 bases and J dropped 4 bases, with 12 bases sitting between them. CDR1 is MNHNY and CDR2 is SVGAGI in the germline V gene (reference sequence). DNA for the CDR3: TGTGCCAGCAGCCTCTTCGGGTTAGAGACCCAGTACTTC. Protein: CASSLFGLETQYF.

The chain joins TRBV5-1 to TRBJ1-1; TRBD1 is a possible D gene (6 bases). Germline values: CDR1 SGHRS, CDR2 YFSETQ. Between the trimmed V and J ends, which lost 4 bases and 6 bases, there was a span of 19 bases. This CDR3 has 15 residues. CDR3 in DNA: TGCGCCAGCAGCCCGGACGGCAGGGGTACCGCTGAAGCTTTCTTT. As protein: CASSPDGRGTAEAFF.

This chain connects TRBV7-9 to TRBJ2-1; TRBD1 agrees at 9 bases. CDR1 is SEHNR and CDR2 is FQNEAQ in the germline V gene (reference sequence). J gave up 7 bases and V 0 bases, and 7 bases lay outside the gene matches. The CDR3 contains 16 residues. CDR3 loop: CASSLAWRDRENEQFF. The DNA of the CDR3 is TGTGCCAGCAGCTTAGCGTGGCGGGACAGGGAGAATGAGCAGTTCTTC. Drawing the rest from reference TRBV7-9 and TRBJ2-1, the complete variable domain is DTGVSQNPRHKITKRGQNVTFRCDPISEHNRLYWYRQTLGQGPEFLTYFQNEAQLEKSRLLSDRFSAERPKGSFSTLEIQRTEQGDSAMYLCASSLAWRDRENEQFFGPGTRLTVL.

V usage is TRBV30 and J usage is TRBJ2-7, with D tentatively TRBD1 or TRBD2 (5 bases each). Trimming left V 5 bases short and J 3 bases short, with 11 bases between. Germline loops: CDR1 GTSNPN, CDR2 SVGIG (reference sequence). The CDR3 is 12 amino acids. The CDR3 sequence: CAWDSGSYEQYF. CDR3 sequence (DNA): TGTGCCTGGGACAGCGGAAGCTACGAGCAGTACTTC. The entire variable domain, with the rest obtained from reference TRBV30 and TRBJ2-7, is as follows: SQTIHQWPATLVQPVGSPLSLECTVEGTSNPNLYWYRQAAGRGLQLLFYSVGIGQISSEVPQNLSASRPQDRQFILSSKKLLLSDSGFYLCAWDSGSYEQYFGPGTRLTVT.

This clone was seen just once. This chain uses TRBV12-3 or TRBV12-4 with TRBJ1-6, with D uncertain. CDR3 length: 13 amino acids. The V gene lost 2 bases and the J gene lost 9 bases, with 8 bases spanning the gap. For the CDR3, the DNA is TGTGCCAGCAGTTTAAACCGGGGTTCACCCCTCCACTTT. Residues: CASSLNRGSPLHF.

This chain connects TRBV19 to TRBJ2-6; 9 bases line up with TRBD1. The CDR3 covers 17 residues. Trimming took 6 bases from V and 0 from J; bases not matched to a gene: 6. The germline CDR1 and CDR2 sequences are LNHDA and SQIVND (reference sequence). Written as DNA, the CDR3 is TGTGCCAGTAGGAAGGGACAGGGACTCTCTGGGGCCAACGTCCTGACTTTC. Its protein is CASRKGQGLSGANVLTF.

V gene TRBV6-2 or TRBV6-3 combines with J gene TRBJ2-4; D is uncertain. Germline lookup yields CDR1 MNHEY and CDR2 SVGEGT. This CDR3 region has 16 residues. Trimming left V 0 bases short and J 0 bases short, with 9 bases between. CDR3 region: CASSYSQMLAKNIQYF. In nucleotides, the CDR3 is TGTGCCAGCAGTTACTCGCAGATGCTAGCCAAAAACATTCAGTACTTC.

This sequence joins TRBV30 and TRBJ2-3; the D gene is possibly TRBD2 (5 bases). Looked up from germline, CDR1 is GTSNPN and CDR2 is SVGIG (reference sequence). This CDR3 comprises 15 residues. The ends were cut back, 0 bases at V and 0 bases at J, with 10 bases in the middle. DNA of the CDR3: TGTGCCTGGAGTGTACATGGGAGTAGCACAGATACGCAGTATTTT. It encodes CAWSVHGSSTDTQYF.